This is a list of T cell receptor beta chains from one sample in a study of beta chain features in type 1 diabetes. Some clones are missing from TCRdb's copy, which holds only in-frame ones; the method was immunoSEQ multiplex PCR. The sample contains about 230,000 clones, roughly 9.6% of which appear only once. The source material was naive CD4+ T cells from blood. The receptor source for this set is a woman between 18 and 29 years old in good health. Each CDR3 is given with its conserved first and last residue. A D gene is named only where the DNA matches it firmly. Some rows have no size entry. The others give once, few or many, or a class for an expanded clone.

cdr3_aa	cdr3_nt	v_call	d_call	j_call	clone_size
CSAIHREQFF	TGCAGTGCGATACACAGGGAGCAGTTCTTC	TRBV20-1	-	TRBJ2-1	-
CAWDSGGRPGNTIYF	TGTGCCTGGGATTCAGGGGGCCGGCCTGGAAACACCATATATTTT	TRBV30	TRBD1	TRBJ1-3	-
CASSATINTGAYGYTF	TGTGCCAGCAGCGCGACGATTAATACAGGGGCCTATGGCTACACCTTC	TRBV9	TRBD1	TRBJ1-2	-
CAWSVSGGGTDTQYF	TGTGCCTGGAGTGTATCTGGGGGGGGCACAGATACGCAGTATTTT	TRBV30	TRBD2	TRBJ2-3	few
CASSFIYEQYF	TGTGCCAGCAGTTTTATATACGAGCAGTACTTC	TRBV28	-	TRBJ2-7	-
CAISEFSGRGRGEQFF	TGTGCCATCAGTGAGTTTAGCGGGAGGGGTCGGGGAGAGCAGTTCTTC	TRBV10-3	TRBD2	TRBJ2-1	-
CASSPWRQLETQYF	TGTGCCAGCAGCCCCTGGAGACAGCTTGAGACCCAGTACTTC	TRBV5-6	-	TRBJ2-5	few
CASSAPSGSSYEQYF	TGTGCCAGCAGTGCTCCTAGCGGGAGTTCCTACGAGCAGTACTTC	TRBV6-1	TRBD2	TRBJ2-7	few
CATSRDDRGETQYF	TGTGCCACCAGCAGGGACGACAGGGGTGAGACCCAGTACTTC	TRBV15	TRBD1	TRBJ2-5	few
CASSQKLTGDSYNEQFF	TGCGCCAGCAGCCAGAAACTGACAGGGGACAGTTACAATGAGCAGTTCTTC	TRBV4-1	TRBD1	TRBJ2-1	few
CASSLEDSKNSPLHF	TGCGCCAGCAGCTTGGAGGACAGCAAGAATTCACCCCTCCACTTT	TRBV5-1	-	TRBJ1-6	many
CASSYPGGAYGYTF	TGTGCCAGCAGTTACCCAGGGGGAGCCTATGGCTACACCTTC	TRBV6-7	TRBD1	TRBJ1-2	-
CASSRTGGTYEQYF	TGTGCCAGCAGCAGAACAGGGGGGACCTACGAGCAGTACTTC	TRBV11-2	TRBD1	TRBJ2-7	few
CASSQGTGLHEQYF	TGTGCCAGCAGCCAAGGGACAGGGCTACACGAGCAGTACTTC	TRBV5-6	TRBD1	TRBJ2-7	-
CASRTANEKLFF	TGTGCCAGCAGGACAGCTAATGAAAAACTGTTTTTT	TRBV27	-	TRBJ1-4	-
CASSPPGWQATYEQYF	TGTGCCAGCTCACCACCCGGCTGGCAGGCAACCTACGAGCAGTACTTC	TRBV18	-	TRBJ2-7	few
CASSQDSGYTKLFF	TGCGCCAGCAGCCAAGATTCAGGGTACACTAAACTGTTTTTT	TRBV4-1	-	TRBJ1-4	-
CASSFHSGTGMGYTF	TGCGCCAGCAGCTTTCACTCCGGGACAGGGATGGGCTACACCTTC	TRBV5-1	TRBD1	TRBJ1-2	few
CASSFPRPTYNEQFF	TGCGCCAGCAGCTTTCCCAGGCCCACCTACAATGAGCAGTTCTTC	TRBV5-1	-	TRBJ2-1	few
CAWNYVGGFNEQYF	TGTGCCTGGAACTACGTAGGGGGCTTCAACGAGCAGTACTTC	TRBV30	TRBD1	TRBJ2-7	-
CASRDTGTGNSPLHF	TGTGCCAGCAGAGACACCGGGACAGGGAATTCACCCCTCCACTTT	TRBV25-1	TRBD1	TRBJ1-6	-
CASSWGGGGSNQPQHF	TGTGCCAGCAGCTGGGGTGGGGGCGGGAGCAATCAGCCCCAGCATTTT	TRBV7-8	-	TRBJ1-5	few
CASSQELVTVNEKLFF	TGTGCCAGCAGCCAAGAGTTGGTGACAGTCAATGAAAAACTGTTTTTT	TRBV4-2	-	TRBJ1-4	few
CASSLGGLVGGYTF	TGTGCCAGCAGCTTAGGAGGGCTCGTGGGTGGCTACACCTTC	TRBV7-2	-	TRBJ1-2	few
CASSYSRGYDTEAFF	TGTGCCAGCAGTTACTCGAGAGGGTATGACACTGAAGCTTTCTTT	TRBV6-6	-	TRBJ1-1	-
CASGPGLASANEQFF	TGTGCCAGCGGACCGGGACTAGCGTCTGCCAATGAGCAGTTCTTC	TRBV7-6	TRBD2	TRBJ2-1	-
CASSRAGSSYEQYF	TGTGCCAGTAGTAGGGCCGGCAGCTCCTACGAGCAGTACTTC	TRBV19	-	TRBJ2-7	-
CASSLSGDRVTGELFF	TGTGCCAGCAGCTTATCGGGGGACAGGGTTACCGGGGAGCTGTTTTTT	TRBV7-2	TRBD1	TRBJ2-2	few
CASRLLAGDLTDTQYF	TGTGCCAGCAGACTACTAGCGGGGGATCTCACAGATACGCAGTATTTT	TRBV27	TRBD2	TRBJ2-3	few
CASSRDKSFLGANVLTF	TGTGCCAGTAGTAGGGACAAATCGTTCCTTGGGGCCAACGTCCTGACTTTC	TRBV19	-	TRBJ2-6	-
CAWRKKGGRPSGNTIYF	TGTGCCTGGAGGAAAAAGGGGGGGCGCCCCTCTGGAAACACCATATATTTT	TRBV30	-	TRBJ1-3	few
CASSTRTGGHRYTQYF	TGTGCCAGCAGCACTAGGACAGGGGGGCACAGATATACGCAGTATTTT	TRBV5-6	TRBD1	TRBJ2-3	few
CASSSQDRAVKNIQYF	TGTGCCAGCAGTTCTCAGGACAGGGCGGTTAAAAACATTCAGTACTTC	TRBV28	TRBD1	TRBJ2-4	few
CASSQDDQAYGRQETQYF	TGTGCCAGCAGCCAAGATGATCAAGCGTACGGCAGACAAGAGACCCAGTACTTC	TRBV14	-	TRBJ2-5	-